Sequencing of this T cell receptor (beta chain) was carried out in a study of molecular identifiers for immune sequencing clone quantification. Study-level findings and limits: Barcodes shared by identical TCR molecules could lead to underestimated sizes of highly expanded clones. In naive cells, clones above 20 RNA copies held under 1% of molecules, whereas in effector cells they held over 97%.

Of note for this clonotype: The target antigen is unknown.

Naive CD8 T cell sorting was performed on the CD8+CD4-CCR7+CD45RA+ phenotype. As previously described, bulk TCR libraries were made using listed TCR primers. One entry per CDR3 protein results from TCRdb running MiXCR on the PCR reads. Of 400,000 to 600,000 distinct CDR3 sequences detected, roughly 25% appear once; the ten largest clones hold approximately 0.8%. The sequenced material came from naive CD8+ T cells from blood, with Jurkat cell RNA spiked in. Subset defined: FACS-sorted CD8+CD4-CCR7+CD45RA+ naive T cells. The sequence derives from a human donor in good health. Some libraries in this study had Jurkat cell RNA spiked in.

The DNA of the CDR3 is TGTGCCAGCAGCTTGGGTAGGGCCCATGAAAAACTGTTTTTT. It specifies CASSLGRAHEKLFF. V is TRBV5-6 and J is TRBJ1-4; D not certain. Trimming took 0 bases from V and 6 from J, leaving 9 bases between them. CDR1 SGHDT and CDR2 YYEEEE come from the germline V gene. The CDR3 has 14 residues. The whole variable domain, filled in from reference TRBV5-6 and TRBJ1-4, reads DAGVTQSPTHLIKTRGQQVTLRCSPKSGHDTVSWYQQALGQGPQFIFQYYEEEERQRGNFPDRFSGHQFPNYSSELNVNALLLGDSALYLCASSLGRAHEKLFFGSGTQLSVL.